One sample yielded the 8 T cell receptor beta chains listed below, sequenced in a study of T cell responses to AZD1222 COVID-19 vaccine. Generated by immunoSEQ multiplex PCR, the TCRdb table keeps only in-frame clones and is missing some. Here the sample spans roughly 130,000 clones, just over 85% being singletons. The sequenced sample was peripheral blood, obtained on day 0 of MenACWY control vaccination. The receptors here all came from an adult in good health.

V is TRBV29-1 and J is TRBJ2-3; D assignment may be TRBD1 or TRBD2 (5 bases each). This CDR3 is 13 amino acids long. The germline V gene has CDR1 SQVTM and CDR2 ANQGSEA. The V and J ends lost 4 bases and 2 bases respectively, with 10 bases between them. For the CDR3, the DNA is TGCAGCGTTGTGGGACGGTACACAGATACGCAGTATTTT. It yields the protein CSVVGRYTDTQYF.

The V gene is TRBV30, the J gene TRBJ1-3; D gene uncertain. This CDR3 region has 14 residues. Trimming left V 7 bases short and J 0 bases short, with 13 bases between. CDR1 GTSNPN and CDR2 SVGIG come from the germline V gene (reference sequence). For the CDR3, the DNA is TGTGCCTCGCAGACGGTGAGCTCTGGAAACACCATATATTTT. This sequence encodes CASQTVSSGNTIYF.

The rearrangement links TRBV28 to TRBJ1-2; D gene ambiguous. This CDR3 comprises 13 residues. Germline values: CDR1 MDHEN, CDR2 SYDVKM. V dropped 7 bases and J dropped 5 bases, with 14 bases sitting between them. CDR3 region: CASIRRAAYGYTF. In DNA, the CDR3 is TGTGCCAGCATCAGGAGGGCAGCTTATGGCTACACCTTC.

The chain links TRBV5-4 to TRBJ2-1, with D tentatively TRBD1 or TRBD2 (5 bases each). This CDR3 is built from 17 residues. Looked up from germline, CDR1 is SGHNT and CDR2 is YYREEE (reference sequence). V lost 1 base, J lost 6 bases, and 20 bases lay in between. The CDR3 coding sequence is TGTGCCAGCAGCTTGATCGGGGCACTACAAGGTCGCAATGAGCAGTTCTTC. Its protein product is CASSLIGALQGRNEQFF.

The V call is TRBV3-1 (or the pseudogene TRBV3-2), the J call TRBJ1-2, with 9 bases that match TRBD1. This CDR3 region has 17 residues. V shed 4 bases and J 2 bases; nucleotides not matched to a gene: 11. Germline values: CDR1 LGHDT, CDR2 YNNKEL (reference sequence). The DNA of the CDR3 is TGTGCCAGCAGCCCAAGACCGGGAGGACAGGGGAACTATGGCTACACCTTC. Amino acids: CASSPRPGGQGNYGYTF.

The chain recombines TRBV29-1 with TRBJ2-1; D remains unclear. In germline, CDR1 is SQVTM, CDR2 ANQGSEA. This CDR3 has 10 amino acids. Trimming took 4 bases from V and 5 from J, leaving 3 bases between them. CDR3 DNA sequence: TGCAGCGTTGCCAACAATGAGCAGTTCTTC. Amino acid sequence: CSVANNEQFF.

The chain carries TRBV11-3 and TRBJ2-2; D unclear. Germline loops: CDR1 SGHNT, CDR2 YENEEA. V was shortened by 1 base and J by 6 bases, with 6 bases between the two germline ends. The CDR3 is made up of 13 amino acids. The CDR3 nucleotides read TGTGCCAGCAGCTTAGGACGGTCCGGGGAGCTGTTTTTT. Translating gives CASSLGRSGELFF.

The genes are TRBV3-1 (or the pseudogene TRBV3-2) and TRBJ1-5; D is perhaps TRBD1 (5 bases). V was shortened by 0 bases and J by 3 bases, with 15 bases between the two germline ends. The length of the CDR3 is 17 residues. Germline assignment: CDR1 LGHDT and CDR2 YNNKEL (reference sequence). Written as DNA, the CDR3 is TGTGCCAGCAGCCAAGACGTCTGGGGGAGTAACAATCAGCCCCAGCATTTT. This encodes CASSQDVWGSNNQPQHF.